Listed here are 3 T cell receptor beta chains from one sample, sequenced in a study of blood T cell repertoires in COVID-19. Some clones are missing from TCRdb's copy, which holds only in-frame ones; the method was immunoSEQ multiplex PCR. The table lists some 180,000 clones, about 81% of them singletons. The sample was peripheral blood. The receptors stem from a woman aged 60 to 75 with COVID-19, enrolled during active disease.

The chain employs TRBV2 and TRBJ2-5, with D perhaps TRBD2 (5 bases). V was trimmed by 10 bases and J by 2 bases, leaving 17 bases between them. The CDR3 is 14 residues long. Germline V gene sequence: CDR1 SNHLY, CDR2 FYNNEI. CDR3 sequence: CATSRGRAQETQYF. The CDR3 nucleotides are TGTGCCACCTCGCGAGGGCGGGCACAAGAGACCCAGTACTTC.

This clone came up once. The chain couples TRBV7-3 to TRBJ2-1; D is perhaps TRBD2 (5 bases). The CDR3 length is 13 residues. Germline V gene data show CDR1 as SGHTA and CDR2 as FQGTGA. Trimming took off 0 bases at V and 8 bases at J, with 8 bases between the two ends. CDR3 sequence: CASSLTLSDEQFF. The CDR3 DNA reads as TGTGCCAGCAGCTTAACCCTTAGCGATGAGCAGTTCTTC.

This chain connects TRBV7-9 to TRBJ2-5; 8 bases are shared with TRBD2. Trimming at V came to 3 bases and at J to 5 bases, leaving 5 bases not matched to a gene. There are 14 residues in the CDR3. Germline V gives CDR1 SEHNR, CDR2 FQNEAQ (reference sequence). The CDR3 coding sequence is TGTGCCAGCAGCTTTGGAGCGGGGGAGGAGACCCAGTACTTC. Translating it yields CASSFGAGEETQYF.